A selection of T cell receptor beta chains follows, all from one sample in a study of cytomegalovirus exposure and HLA in healthy donors. Assay: immunoSEQ multiplex PCR; the TCRdb copy retains only in-frame clones and omits some. The data contain about 130,000 clones, approximately 80% of them singletons. The sequenced material came from PBMCs. The receptors stem from a woman aged 40 to 49 in good health and CMV-seronegative. The CDR3 runs from the conserved cysteine through the conserved F or W. A D gene is named only where the DNA matches it firmly. Expanded clones get a size class; other rows say once, few or many, or leave the size out.

abundance: NA; v_gene: TRBV6-5; d_gene: NA; j_gene: TRBJ2-2; CDR3nt: TGTGCCAGCAGTTACTTACAGGGTAGTACCGGGGAGCTGTTTTTT; CDR3aa: CASSYLQGSTGELFF
abundance: NA; v_gene: TRBV29-1; d_gene: TRBD1; j_gene: TRBJ1-2; CDR3nt: TGCAGCGTTGTGGACAGGGAAGGAGAGACCTTC; CDR3aa: CSVVDREGETF
abundance: few; v_gene: TRBV9; d_gene: NA; j_gene: TRBJ2-3; CDR3nt: TGTGCCAGCAGCCCCACGGACAGGCGGGGGGCAGATACGCAGTATTTT; CDR3aa: CASSPTDRRGADTQYF
abundance: NA; v_gene: TRBV4-1; d_gene: NA; j_gene: TRBJ2-1; CDR3nt: TGCGCCAGCAGCCAAGATTATGGCGGTGAGCAGTTCTTC; CDR3aa: CASSQDYGGEQFF
abundance: NA; v_gene: TRBV15; d_gene: TRBD1; j_gene: TRBJ1-1; CDR3nt: TGTGCCACCAGCAGCCTCCTAGCCGGGACAGGGAACACTGAAGCTTTCTTT; CDR3aa: CATSSLLAGTGNTEAFF
abundance: NA; v_gene: TRBV7-8; d_gene: TRBD1; j_gene: TRBJ2-2; CDR3nt: TGTGCCAGCAGCGGGGACAGGGGAAGGGACACCGGGGAGCTGTTTTTT; CDR3aa: CASSGDRGRDTGELFF
abundance: NA; v_gene: TRBV7-8; d_gene: TRBD1; j_gene: TRBJ1-1; CDR3nt: TGTGCCAGCAGCTGGGACAGGGATTCCCTTAACACTGAAGCTTTCTTT; CDR3aa: CASSWDRDSLNTEAFF
abundance: NA; v_gene: TRBV27; d_gene: NA; j_gene: TRBJ2-6; CDR3nt: TGTGCCAGCAGACGAGCCTACAGGGAATTCTCTGGGGCCAACGTCCTGACTTTC; CDR3aa: CASRRAYREFSGANVLTF
abundance: NA; v_gene: TRBV7-2; d_gene: TRBD1; j_gene: TRBJ2-7; CDR3nt: TGTGCCAGCAGCTATGACAGGGGGCCTACCTACGAGCAGTACTTC; CDR3aa: CASSYDRGPTYEQYF
abundance: NA; v_gene: TRBV29-1; d_gene: NA; j_gene: TRBJ2-7; CDR3nt: TGCAGCGCTACGAAGGGGAACGTGGGTGGGGAGCAGTACTTC; CDR3aa: CSATKGNVGGEQYF
abundance: NA; v_gene: TRBV27; d_gene: NA; j_gene: TRBJ1-1; CDR3nt: TGTGCCAGCAGTTACCGCAACATTAACACTGAAGCTTTCTTT; CDR3aa: CASSYRNINTEAFF
abundance: NA; v_gene: TRBV7-8; d_gene: NA; j_gene: TRBJ2-5; CDR3nt: TGTGCCAGCAGCTTAGGGGCCCTCTACGAGACCCAGTACTTC; CDR3aa: CASSLGALYETQYF
abundance: NA; v_gene: TRBV5-6; d_gene: NA; j_gene: TRBJ2-1; CDR3nt: TGTGCCACCACTCGTTCGCCCTTAGCGGTTATAAACAATGAGCAGTTCTTC; CDR3aa: CATTRSPLAVINNEQFF
abundance: NA; v_gene: TRBV29-1; d_gene: NA; j_gene: TRBJ2-7; CDR3nt: TGCAGAGGACCGGGACTCGGAACCTACGAGCAGTACTTC; CDR3aa: CRGPGLGTYEQYF
abundance: NA; v_gene: TRBV7-2; d_gene: TRBD1; j_gene: TRBJ2-7; CDR3nt: TGTGCCAGCAGCTATGACAGGGGGCCTACCTACGAGCAGTACTTC; CDR3aa: CASSYDRGPTYEQYF
abundance: NA; v_gene: TRBV2; d_gene: NA; j_gene: TRBJ1-2; CDR3nt: TGTGCCAGCAGTGTTGAATTATGGGCAGAAAGCTTC; CDR3aa: CASSVELWAESF
abundance: once; v_gene: TRBV29-1; d_gene: TRBD2; j_gene: TRBJ2-1; CDR3nt: TGCAGCGGGGGGAGACTATCGACTAGCGGCAATGAGCAGTTCTTC; CDR3aa: CSGGRLSTSGNEQFF